These 4 T cell receptor beta chains originate from one sample sequenced in a study of blood T cell repertoires in COVID-19. Clones were sequenced by immunoSEQ multiplex PCR, and TCRdb holds only the in-frame ones, with some missing. The sample consists of 250,000 to 350,000 clones, approximately 89% of them appearing once. The sample was PBMCs or T cells enriched from blood (not recorded which). The receptors were gathered from a woman between 45 and 60 years old who had been exposed to COVID-19.

This sequence joins TRBV18 and TRBJ1-1, with 7 nucleotides matching TRBD1. The germline V gene has CDR1 KGHSH and CDR2 LQKENI. The CDR3 loop spans 15 amino acids. J was trimmed by 0 bases and V by 6 bases; bases with no gene match: 7. The CDR3 is CASSETGTVNTEAFF. The DNA for the CDR3 is TGTGCCAGCTCGGAAACCGGGACAGTGAACACTGAAGCTTTCTTT.

The J gene is TRBJ2-3, the V gene TRBV7-2, with TRBD2 identical over 14 bases. In germline, CDR1 is SGHTA, CDR2 FQGNSA. The CDR3 extends over 16 amino acids. Losses at the gene ends were 5 bases for V and 4 bases for J; bases not matched to a gene: 5. CDR3: CASSLTSGGASDTQYF. Here the CDR3 DNA reads TGTGCCAGCAGCCTGACTAGCGGGGGGGCTTCAGATACGCAGTATTTT.

The chain has TRBV4-1 and TRBJ1-1; no clear D gene. Germline V CDR1 and CDR2: MGHRA, YSYEKL. The CDR3 has 16 residues. Trimming shortened V by 0 bases and J by 0 bases, and 11 bases separated the two germline ends. The CDR3 here is CASSQDSAGLNTEAFF. The CDR3 region has the DNA TGCGCCAGCAGCCAAGATTCGGCGGGTTTGAACACTGAAGCTTTCTTT.

This chain links TRBV27 with TRBJ1-1; D unclear. The CDR3 loop spans 14 amino acids. Between the trimmed V and J ends, which lost 8 bases and 2 bases, there was a span of 15 bases. CDR1 and CDR2 (germline): MNHEY, SMNVEV (reference sequence). The chain's CDR3 is CASGYGLTNTEAFF. The CDR3 DNA is TGTGCCAGCGGGTACGGGTTAACCAACACTGAAGCTTTCTTT.